The 7 T cell receptor beta chains presented below share a single source sample, sequenced in a study of control samples from healthy donors and cancer patients. Measured with immunoSEQ multiplex PCR; TCRdb has only the in-frame clones, and not every one. The sample has roughly 130,000 clones; approximately 94% are singletons. The sequenced sample consisted of blood. The origin of the receptors is a man aged 30 to 45 in good health.

The CDR3 loop reads CASSQGARILTYEQYF. Here the CDR3 DNA reads TGTGCCAGCAGCCAAGGTGCGCGGATCCTCACCTACGAGCAGTACTTC. The J gene is TRBJ2-7, the V gene TRBV3-1 (or the pseudogene TRBV3-2); D remains ambiguous. The germline CDR1 and CDR2 sequences are LGHDT and YNNKEL (reference sequence). The length of the CDR3 is 16 residues. The germline V and J ends were trimmed by 1 base and 2 bases, with 15 bases remaining between them.

CDR3 DNA: TGTGCCAGCAGTTATATGAAGAGCTACAATGAAAAACTGTTTTTT. It yields the protein CASSYMKSYNEKLFF. The genes are TRBV6-2 or TRBV6-3 and TRBJ1-4; D ambiguous. V was shortened by 3 bases and J by 5 bases, with 13 bases between the two germline ends. Germline V gives CDR1 MNHEY, CDR2 SVGEGT. The CDR3 contains 15 residues.

The chain employs TRBV3-1 (or the pseudogene TRBV3-2) and TRBJ2-7; D not certain. The CDR3 sequence is 15 residues long. Per germline, CDR1 LGHDT and CDR2 YNNKEL (reference sequence). The V gene lost 0 bases and the J gene lost 0 bases, with 9 bases spanning the gap. CDR3 DNA sequence: TGTGCCAGCAGCCAAGATCCCCGCAGCTCCTACGAGCAGTACTTC. Protein sequence: CASSQDPRSSYEQYF.

The chain combines TRBV7-2 with TRBJ2-7, with 8 bases that match TRBD1. Per germline, CDR1 SGHTA and CDR2 FQGNSA. V dropped 0 bases and J dropped 2; count of bases not matched to a gene: 9. This CDR3 is built from 17 residues. In nucleotides, the CDR3 is TGTGCCAGCAGCTTAGCGGGGCAGGGGGCGGTCGCCTACGAGCAGTACTTC. It encodes CASSLAGQGAVAYEQYF. Full variable domain (remainder filled in from reference TRBV7-2 and TRBJ2-7): GAGVSQSPSNKVTEKGKDVELRCDPISGHTALYWYRQSLGQGLEFLIYFQGNSAPDKSGLPSDRFSAERTGGSVSTLTIQRTQQEDSAVYLCASSLAGQGAVAYEQYFGPGTRLTVT.

V and J are TRBV30 and TRBJ2-1; TRBD1 aligns across 7 bases. Germline V gene lookup returns CDR1 GTSNPN and CDR2 SVGIG (reference sequence). CDR3 length: 13 amino acids. Losses at the gene ends were 5 bases for V and 10 bases for J; bases not matched to a gene: 11. CDR3 amino acids: CAWDRERSGEQFF. The CDR3, as DNA: TGTGCCTGGGACAGGGAAAGGTCCGGAGAGCAGTTCTTC.

This sequence joins TRBV5-1 and TRBJ1-3; TRBD1 matches 7 bases. This CDR3 spans 15 amino acids. Germline CDR1 reads SGHRS; CDR2 reads YFSETQ. With V trimmed by 4 bases and J by 4 bases, 8 bases remained unmatched. CDR3: CASSTRGLEGNTIYF. CDR3 nucleotides: TGCGCCAGCAGCACCAGGGGGTTGGAAGGAAACACCATATATTTT.

This chain uses TRBV4-1 with TRBJ1-1; D is ambiguous. The germline CDR1 and CDR2 sequences are MGHRA and YSYEKL. V lost 0 bases to trimming and J lost 3 bases, with 20 bases between them. The length of the CDR3 is 18 residues. The CDR3 protein is CASSQEEIGPGFDTEAFF. The CDR3 DNA sequence: TGCGCCAGCAGCCAAGAGGAAATTGGTCCGGGGTTTGACACTGAAGCTTTCTTT.